The 15 T cell receptor beta chains listed next were all sequenced from one sample in a study of T-cell reconstitution after alpha-beta-depleted transplantation in children. Unique molecular identifiers tagged the TCRbeta library. TCRdb passed the PCR reads through MiXCR, listing each CDR3 protein once. The data show 250,000 to 400,000 distinct CDR3 sequences, about a quarter seen once. Sample: PBMCs, mostly from graft donor cells, taken 180 days after TCRalphabeta/CD19-depleted stem cell transplant. The receptors stem from a male patient under 18 who had a stem cell transplant for acute lymphoblastic leukemia, so the T cells may come from the graft donor.

This clonotype turned up a few times. The chain has TRBV5-1 and TRBJ1-1; D call uncertain. CDR3 length: 13 amino acids. Germline CDR1 reads SGHRS; CDR2 reads YFSETQ. The germline V and J ends were trimmed by 5 bases and 8 bases, with 16 bases remaining between them. The CDR3 DNA reads as TGCGCCAGCAGGCTAGGCGGACCGGTGGAAGCTTTCTTT. It translates to CASRLGGPVEAFF.

CDR3 amino acids: CASSLVFGTNYGYTF. The CDR3 DNA reads as TGTGCCAGCAGCTTGGTCTTTGGGACGAACTATGGCTACACCTTC. The rearrangement links TRBV5-6 to TRBJ1-2, with a weak D call TRBD1 (5 bases). Germline V gene data show CDR1 as SGHDT and CDR2 as YYEEEE. V was shortened by 0 bases and J by 2 bases, with 11 bases between the two germline ends. The CDR3 is 15 amino acids.

Many counts were recorded for this clonotype. The chain carries TRBV3-1 and TRBJ2-2; perhaps TRBD1 as D (5 bases). CDR3 length: 14 residues. Germline CDR1 LGHDT, CDR2 YNNKEL (reference sequence). Trimming took 6 bases from V and 3 from J, leaving 11 bases between them. The CDR3 DNA is TGTGCCAGCAGAGGGCCAGGGTACACCGGGGAGCTGTTTTTT. It translates to CASRGPGYTGELFF.

The rearrangement uses TRBV19 and TRBJ2-2; a weak D match, TRBD1 (5 bases). Trimming took 6 bases from V and 1 from J, leaving 15 bases between them. The CDR3 consists of 16 residues. Germline values: CDR1 LNHDA, CDR2 SQIVND (reference sequence). The CDR3 protein is CASSPREHLNTGELFF. The CDR3 DNA reads TGTGCCAGTAGCCCCAGGGAACACTTGAACACCGGGGAGCTGTTTTTT.

There are a few counts of this clonotype. This chain joins TRBV15 and TRBJ2-1, with 7 bases lining up with TRBD1. Germline CDR1 reads LNHNV; CDR2 reads YYDKDF (reference sequence). The CDR3 sequence is 19 residues long. V gave up 0 bases and J gave up 0 bases; unmatched junction bases: 11. In DNA, the CDR3 is TGTGCCACCAGCAGAGATTATAAGATGGACAGGCACTCCTACAATGAGCAGTTCTTC. Translation: CATSRDYKMDRHSYNEQFF.

This clonotype was seen more than once but under ten times. CDR3 nucleotide sequence: TGTGCCAGCAGCTCTACAGGGAGGCATAATGAAAAACTGTTTTTT. Protein: CASSSTGRHNEKLFF. The chain joins TRBV7-9 to TRBJ1-4, with a possible D match to TRBD1 (6 bases). Trimming pared 4 bases from V and 4 bases from J, leaving 13 bases between. The CDR3 runs to 15 residues. Per germline, CDR1 SEHNR and CDR2 FQNEAQ (reference sequence).

There are a few counts of this clonotype. The rearrangement joins TRBV4-2 to TRBJ2-5; TRBD2 matches 14 bases. V lost 4 bases and J lost 1; bases outside the gene matches: 2. Per germline, CDR1 LGHNA and CDR2 YNFKEQ. There are 16 residues in the CDR3. In DNA form, the CDR3 reads TGTGCCAGCAGCCGGACTAGCGGGGGGAGCCAAGAGACCCAGTACTTC. It translates to CASSRTSGGSQETQYF.

This clonotype has just a few counts. The rearrangement uses TRBV5-1 and TRBJ2-3; D is possibly TRBD2 (5 bases). CDR1 SGHRS and CDR2 YFSETQ come from the germline V gene. CDR3 length equals 11 residues. V was clipped by 8 bases and J by 5 bases, with 9 bases between them. The CDR3 sequence: CASGLVDTQYF. Here the CDR3 DNA reads TGCGCCAGTGGACTGGTAGATACGCAGTATTTT.

Only a few counts were recorded for this clonotype. The chain is built from TRBV11-2 and TRBJ2-1; no clear D gene. CDR3 length: 13 residues. Per the germline V gene, CDR1 is SGHAT and CDR2 is FQNNGV. The V and J ends lost 7 bases and 6 bases respectively, with 13 bases between them. Written as DNA, the CDR3 is TGTGCCAGCACCCCGGTAAACTTCAATGAGCAGTTCTTC. Residues: CASTPVNFNEQFF.

This clonotype has only one observation. The CDR3 sequence is CASSQEVAQNGYTF. DNA of the CDR3: TGTGCCAGCAGCCAAGAGGTAGCCCAGAACGGCTACACCTTC. The chain links TRBV3-1 to TRBJ1-2; D is unresolved. The V and J ends lost 0 bases and 8 bases respectively, with 13 bases between them. CDR1 is LGHDT and CDR2 is YNNKEL in the germline V gene (reference sequence). This CDR3 is built from 14 residues.

The chain links TRBV27 to TRBJ1-4; the D is unclear. V was shortened by 0 bases and J by 8 bases, with 13 bases between the two germline ends. This CDR3 is built from 15 residues. Germline V lookup: CDR1 MNHEY, CDR2 SMNVEV (reference sequence). CDR3: CASSLSVRREEKLFF. The CDR3 region has the DNA TGTGCCAGCAGTTTATCGGTACGAAGGGAGGAAAAACTGTTTTTT.

The chain recombines TRBV27 with TRBJ2-5; D ambiguous. The CDR3 contains 15 residues. Germline V lookup: CDR1 MNHEY, CDR2 SMNVEV (reference sequence). The ends were cut back, 4 bases at V and 2 bases at J, with 14 bases in the middle. The CDR3 sequence: CASSSVGMIQETQYF. CDR3 bases: TGTGCCAGCAGTTCGGTCGGCATGATTCAAGAGACCCAGTACTTC.

In its sample, this clonotype was seen a few times. The chain combines TRBV27 with TRBJ2-7; no reliable D call. The CDR3 is 13 residues long. Germline CDR1 reads MNHEY; CDR2 reads SMNVEV (reference sequence). V lost 1 base and J 5 bases, leaving 9 bases between the germline ends. CDR3 sequence: CASSLLGANEQYF. CDR3 bases: TGTGCCAGCAGTTTATTAGGAGCCAACGAGCAGTACTTC.

The rearrangement uses TRBV4-1 and TRBJ2-5; perhaps TRBD2 as D (5 bases). Trimming cost V 2 bases and J 4 bases, with 17 bases left between them. CDR3 size: 16 residues. Germline values: CDR1 MGHRA, CDR2 YSYEKL. CDR3 amino acids: CASSQPLAGMRETQYF. The CDR3 DNA reads as TGCGCCAGCAGCCAACCTTTGGCCGGGATGAGAGAGACCCAGTACTTC.

This chain uses TRBV28 with TRBJ2-7; D uncertain. Trimming cost V 3 bases and J 5 bases, with 8 bases left between them. The CDR3 spans 12 residues. CDR1 MDHEN and CDR2 SYDVKM come from the germline V gene. The CDR3: CASSFARHEQYF. DNA of the CDR3: TGTGCCAGCAGTTTCGCCCGGCACGAGCAGTACTTC.